The rows below give T cell receptor beta chains drawn from one sample of a study of CD8 T cells in ankylosing spondylitis. TCRdb recomputed calls from the 5' RACE reads with MiXCR, one row per CDR3 protein. The sample carries some 200,000 distinct CDR3 sequences, more than 10% recorded once. The specimen sequenced was blood, either unsorted or a sorted T cell fraction (not recorded which). These receptors were taken from a male donor with ankylosing spondylitis or in good health (not recorded which). CDR3s include the opening cysteine and the closing phenylalanine or tryptophan. Each record gives: J gene, clone size, D gene, V gene, CDR3 protein, CDR3 DNA. D genes are given only for firm matches. Rows may omit the clone size; those that give it use once, few, many or a size class.

>TRBJ1-5|few|TRBD1|TRBV20-1
CSARDVGTVHQPQHF
TGCAGTGCTAGAGATGTGGGGACAGTACATCAGCCCCAGCATTTT
>TRBJ2-7|many|.|TRBV3-1
CASSQGEAPYEQYF
TGTGCCAGCAGCCAAGGGGAGGCCCCCTACGAGCAGTACTTC
>TRBJ1-1|few|.|TRBV12-3/TRBV12-4
CASRYTGTTAEAFF
TGTGCCAGCAGGTATACAGGGACGACAGCTGAAGCTTTCTTT
>TRBJ1-1|.|.|TRBV20-1
CSGSGLMNTEAFF
TGCAGCGGTTCGGGACTTATGAACACTGAAGCTTTCTTT
>TRBJ2-1|few|.|TRBV21-1
CASIPDGSGSKHEQFF
TGTGCCAGCATTCCCGATGGGAGCGGGAGTAAACATGAGCAGTTCTTC
>TRBJ2-7|.|.|TRBV5-1
CASSLEPDTSYEQYF
TGCGCCAGCAGCTTGGAGCCCGACACCTCCTACGAGCAGTACTTC
>TRBJ2-7|.|.|TRBV5-5
CASSGDGYEQYF
TGTGCCAGCAGCGGGGACGGGTACGAGCAGTACTTC
>TRBJ2-3|few|.|TRBV3-1
CASSRRQGTDTQYF
TGTGCCAGCAGCCGCCGACAGGGCACAGATACGCAGTATTTT
>TRBJ2-5|few|.|TRBV5-1
CASARSFSHVQETQYF
TGCGCCAGCGCACGGTCCTTCTCTCACGTCCAAGAGACCCAGTACTTC
>TRBJ1-1|.|.|TRBV24-1
CATPNQPENTEAFF
TGTGCCACCCCTAACCAACCAGAGAACACTGAAGCTTTCTTT
>TRBJ2-7|few|.|TRBV27
CASSLSNDVPSEQYF
TGTGCCAGCAGTTTATCGAACGATGTCCCCAGCGAGCAGTACTTC
>TRBJ1-1|few|.|TRBV27
CASRRGGDTEAFF
TGTGCCAGCAGAAGGGGAGGGGACACTGAAGCTTTCTTT
>TRBJ2-3|few|.|TRBV20-1
CSARDRWSEAPTDTQYF
TGCAGTGCTAGAGATCGTTGGTCGGAAGCCCCCACAGATACGCAGTATTTT